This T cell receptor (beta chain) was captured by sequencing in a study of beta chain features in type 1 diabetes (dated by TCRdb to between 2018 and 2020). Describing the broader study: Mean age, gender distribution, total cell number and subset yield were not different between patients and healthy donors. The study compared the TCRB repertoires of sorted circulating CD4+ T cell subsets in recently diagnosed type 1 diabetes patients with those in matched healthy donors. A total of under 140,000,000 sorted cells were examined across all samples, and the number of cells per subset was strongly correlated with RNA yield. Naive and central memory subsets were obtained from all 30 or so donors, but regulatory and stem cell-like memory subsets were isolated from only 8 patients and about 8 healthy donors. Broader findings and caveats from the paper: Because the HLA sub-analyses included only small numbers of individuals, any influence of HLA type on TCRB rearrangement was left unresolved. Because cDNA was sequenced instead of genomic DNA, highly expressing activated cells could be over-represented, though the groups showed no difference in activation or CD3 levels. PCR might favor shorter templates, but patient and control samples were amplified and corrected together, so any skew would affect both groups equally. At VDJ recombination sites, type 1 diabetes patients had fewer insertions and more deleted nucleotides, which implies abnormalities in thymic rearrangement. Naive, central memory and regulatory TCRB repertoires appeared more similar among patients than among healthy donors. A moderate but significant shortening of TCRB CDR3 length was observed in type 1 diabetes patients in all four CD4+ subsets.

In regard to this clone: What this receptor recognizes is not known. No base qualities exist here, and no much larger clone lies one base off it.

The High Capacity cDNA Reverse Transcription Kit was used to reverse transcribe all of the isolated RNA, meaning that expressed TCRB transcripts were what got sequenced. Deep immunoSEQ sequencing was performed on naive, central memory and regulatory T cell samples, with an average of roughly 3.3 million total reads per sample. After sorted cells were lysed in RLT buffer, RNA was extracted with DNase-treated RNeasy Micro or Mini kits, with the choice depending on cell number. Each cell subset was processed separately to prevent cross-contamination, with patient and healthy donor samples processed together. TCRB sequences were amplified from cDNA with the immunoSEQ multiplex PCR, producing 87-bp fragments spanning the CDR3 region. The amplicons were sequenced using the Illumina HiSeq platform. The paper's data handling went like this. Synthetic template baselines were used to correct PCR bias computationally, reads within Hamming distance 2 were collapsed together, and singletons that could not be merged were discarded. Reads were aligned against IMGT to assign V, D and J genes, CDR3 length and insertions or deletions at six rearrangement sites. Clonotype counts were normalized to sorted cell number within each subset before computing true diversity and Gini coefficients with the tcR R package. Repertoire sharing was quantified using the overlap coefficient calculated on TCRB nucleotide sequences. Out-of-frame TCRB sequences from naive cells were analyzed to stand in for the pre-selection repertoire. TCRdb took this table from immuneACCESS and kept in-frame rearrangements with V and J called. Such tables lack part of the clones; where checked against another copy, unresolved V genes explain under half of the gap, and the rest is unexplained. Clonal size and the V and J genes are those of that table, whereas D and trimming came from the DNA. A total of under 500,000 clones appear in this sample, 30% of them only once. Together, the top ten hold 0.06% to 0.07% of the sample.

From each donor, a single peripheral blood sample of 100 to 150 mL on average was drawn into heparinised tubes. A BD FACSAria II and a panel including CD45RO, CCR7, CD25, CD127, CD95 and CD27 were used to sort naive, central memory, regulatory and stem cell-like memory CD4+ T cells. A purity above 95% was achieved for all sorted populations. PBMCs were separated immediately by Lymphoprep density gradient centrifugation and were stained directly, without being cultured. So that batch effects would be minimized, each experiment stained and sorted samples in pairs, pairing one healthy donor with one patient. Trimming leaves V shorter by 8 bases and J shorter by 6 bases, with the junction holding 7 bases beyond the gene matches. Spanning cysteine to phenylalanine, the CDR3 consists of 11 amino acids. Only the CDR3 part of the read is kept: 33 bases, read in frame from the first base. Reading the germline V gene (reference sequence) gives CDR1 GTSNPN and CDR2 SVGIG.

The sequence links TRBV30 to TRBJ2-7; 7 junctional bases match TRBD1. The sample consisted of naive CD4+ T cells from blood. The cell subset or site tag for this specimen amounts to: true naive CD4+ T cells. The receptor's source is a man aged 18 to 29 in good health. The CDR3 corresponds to CAQLDRAEQYF. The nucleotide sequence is TGTGCCCAGTTAGACAGGGCCGAGCAGTACTTC. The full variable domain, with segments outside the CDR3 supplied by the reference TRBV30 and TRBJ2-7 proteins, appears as SQTIHQWPATLVQPVGSPLSLECTVEGTSNPNLYWYRQAAGRGLQLLFYSVGIGQISSEVPQNLSASRPQDRQFILSSKKLLLSDSGFYLCAQLDRAEQYFGPGTRLTVT.